This T cell receptor (beta chain) was profiled in a study of T cell repertoires in cytomegalovirus infection. About the research overall: Recently identified HLA-C-restricted CMV epitopes were among the peptides used. Public TCR beta signature analysis indicated the presence of both CMV infection and matching HLA type.

TCRdb re-called the reads through MiXCR, storing one row per CDR3 protein. The sample lists hundreds of thousands of distinct CDR3 sequences, approximately 31% occurring once. Study-wide results and limits: Frequencies of public TCR beta families were cumulated, and this identified carriers of CMV plus the relevant HLA.

Points on this clonotype: The antigen is not known.

The germline V gene encodes CDR1 LGHNA and CDR2 YSLEER. Trimming took off 1 base at V and 14 bases at J, with 18 bases between the two ends. This CDR3 spans 15 amino acids. This specimen consisted of cultured CD8+ T cells from PBMCs, obtained from culture after CMV antigen stimulation. The chain links TRBV4-3 to TRBJ1-6; D not certain. The receptor comes from a human donor in good health (CMV status not recorded). Some clones in this sample may be carry-over from other donors' samples. The CDR3: CASSQGVQTIPTLHF. The DNA for the CDR3 is TGCGCCAGCAGCCAAGGAGTTCAAACGATTCCAACCCTCCACTTT.